Below, one TCR beta chain is given with its context. This entry comes from a study of blood T cell repertoires in COVID-19. Across the whole study: Samples of COVID-19 (acute and convalescent) were obtained from the United States, Italy and Spain. The analysed material was cDNA or gDNA that came from T cells, B-cell-depleted T cells, or PBMCs.

In the source study's methods: Researchers report that nucleated cell counts were estimated from reference gene primer amplification. Assay: immunoSEQ multiplex PCR; the TCRdb copy retains only in-frame clones and omits some. V, J and clone size are those of that table, while D and trimming were read from the DNA. Of approximately 110,000 clones detected, 70% to 90% appear once; the ten largest clones hold 1.4% to 1.5%. The CDR3 spans 14 residues. V was cut by 6 bases and J by 3 bases, with 16 bases left in between. The germline gives CDR1 SGDLS, CDR2 YYNGEE. The sequence was obtained from a man aged 35 to 55 with acute or convalescent COVID-19. The sequenced sample consisted of peripheral blood. The gene calls are TRBV9 and TRBJ2-7, with a possible D match to TRBD2 (6 bases). CDR3 bases: TGTGCCAGCACCCCGGCTGGGGGAGGCTACGAGCAGTACTTC. Translating it yields CASTPAGGGYEQYF.